The entry that follows covers one T cell receptor beta chain sequence. The sample is drawn from a study of shared clonotypes between healthy human individuals. In the study overall: Aged between 18 and 49, the donors were two women and three men.

Genomic DNA from each subset was divided evenly over several immunoSEQ plates. Sequencing on ten immunoSEQ deep assay plates was performed for unsorted PBMC DNA. Authors' data handling: For the immunoSEQ data, sequences were junction-only without quality scores, so filtering differed. Assay: immunoSEQ multiplex PCR; the TCRdb copy retains only in-frame clones and omits some. V, J and clone size derive from that table, while D and trimming were established from the DNA sequence. The sample consists of some 490,000 clones, around four fifths of them appearing once. The CDR3 is made up of 15 amino acids. CDR1 and CDR2 (germline): LNHDA, SQIVND (reference sequence). Deletions cut 6 bases from V and 0 bases from J, with 12 bases between.

Sequenced sample: PBMCs. The sequence was collected from a middle-aged woman in good health. Some clones in this sample may be carry-over from other donors' samples. The chain links TRBV19 to TRBJ1-5, with D unresolved. The DNA for the CDR3 is TGTGCCAGTAGCCGAGGCGGATCTAGCAATCAGCCCCAGCATTTT. It encodes CASSRGGSSNQPQHF.